These T cell receptor beta chains were read from a single sample in a study of beta chain features in type 1 diabetes. Measured with immunoSEQ multiplex PCR; TCRdb has only the in-frame clones, and not every one. This table has 110,000 to 150,000 clones, less than 9% appearing once. Sequencing used central memory CD4+ T cells from blood. Receptors originate from a woman aged 25 to 45 in good health. Each CDR3 is given with its conserved first and last residue. D genes are given only for firm matches. The listing skips clone size in some rows; elsewhere it reads once, few, many or a size class.

many,TRBD2,TRBV28,TRBJ2-1,CASRASSGSLSSYNEQFF,TGTGCCAGCAGGGCGTCTAGCGGATCTCTAAGCTCCTACAATGAGCAGTTCTTC
NA,NA,TRBV6-5,TRBJ2-5,CASSYSARADQETQYF,TGTGCCAGCAGTTACTCGGCCAGGGCCGACCAAGAGACCCAGTACTTC
NA,TRBD2,TRBV28,TRBJ2-1,CASSPTPGLAGKQFF,TGTGCCAGCAGTCCCACGCCGGGACTAGCGGGGAAGCAGTTCTTC
few,NA,TRBV18,TRBJ1-2,CASSPRAGGGNYGYTF,TGTGCCAGCTCACCCAGAGCGGGGGGCGGTAACTATGGCTACACCTTC
NA,TRBD1,TRBV5-4,TRBJ2-5,CASSPPGTGRETQYF,TGTGCCAGCAGTCCACCCGGGACAGGGCGAGAGACCCAGTACTTC
NA,TRBD1,TRBV7-2,TRBJ1-1,CASSQTGTGRAFF,TGTGCCAGCAGCCAGACCGGGACAGGGAGAGCTTTCTTT
NA,TRBD1,TRBV11-2,TRBJ2-7,CASSQGTGPPNEQYF,TGTGCCAGCAGCCAGGGGACAGGCCCGCCCAACGAGCAGTACTTC
few,TRBD2,TRBV7-8,TRBJ2-3,CASSAAGTREPDTQYF,TGTGCCAGCAGCGCCGCCGGGACTAGGGAGCCAGATACGCAGTATTTT
few,TRBD1,TRBV7-9,TRBJ2-5,CASSPGTGQETQYF,TGTGCCAGCAGCCCCGGGACAGGCCAAGAGACCCAGTACTTC
NA,TRBD1,TRBV28,TRBJ1-2,CASSPGGGYGYTF,TGTGCCAGCAGTCCAGGGGGCGGATATGGCTACACCTTC
NA,TRBD2,TRBV5-4,TRBJ2-1,CASSSRLAGPNEQFF,TGTGCCAGCAGCTCACGACTAGCGGGACCTAATGAGCAGTTCTTC
NA,TRBD1,TRBV11-3,TRBJ2-6,CASSPGQGDSGANVLTF,TGTGCCAGCTCTCCGGGACAGGGGGATTCTGGGGCCAACGTCCTGACTTTC
NA,NA,TRBV11-2,TRBJ2-7,CASSLAGRGPYEQYF,TGTGCCAGCAGCTTAGCGGGCAGGGGCCCCTACGAGCAGTACTTC
few,NA,TRBV6-6,TRBJ1-5,CASSRRDTNQPQHF,TGTGCCAGCAGTCGCCGGGACACCAATCAGCCCCAGCATTTT
few,NA,TRBV7-2,TRBJ1-2,CASSGGSNYGYTF,TGTGCCAGCAGCGGAGGGAGTAACTATGGCTACACCTTC
few,NA,TRBV28,TRBJ2-7,CASSLFYGQYEQYF,TGTGCCAGCAGTTTATTCTATGGACAGTACGAGCAGTACTTC
few,NA,TRBV5-4,TRBJ1-2,CASSVYSVANYGYTF,TGTGCCAGCAGCGTATACAGTGTCGCTAACTATGGCTACACCTTC
many,NA,TRBV7-2,TRBJ2-5,CASSFGGLREGTQYF,TGTGCCAGCAGCTTCGGTGGGCTAAGAGAAGGGACCCAGTACTTC
many,NA,TRBV28,TRBJ2-4,CASSDRVAKNIQYF,TGTGCCAGCAGTGACCGGGTCGCCAAAAACATTCAGTACTTC
few,NA,TRBV19,TRBJ2-5,CASSIGSLSGETQYF,TGTGCCAGTAGTATAGGCAGCCTCTCCGGGGAGACCCAGTACTTC
few,NA,TRBV4-2,TRBJ2-1,CASSQDPLVYNEQFF,TGTGCCAGCAGCCAAGATCCCCTAGTATACAATGAGCAGTTCTTC
NA,NA,TRBV28,TRBJ2-5,CASSFGGQETQYF,TGTGCCAGCAGTTTCGGGGGGCAGGAGACCCAGTACTTC
NA,NA,TRBV7-6,TRBJ1-5,CASSLVSGGGNQPQHF,TGTGCCAGCAGCTTAGTTTCAGGAGGTGGCAATCAGCCCCAGCATTTT
NA,TRBD2,TRBV7-8,TRBJ2-7,CASSLVASGYEQYF,TGTGCCAGCAGCTTAGTTGCTAGCGGCTACGAGCAGTACTTC
few,NA,TRBV18,TRBJ2-3,CASSHRRDTQYF,TGTGCCAGCTCACACCGCAGGGATACGCAGTATTTT